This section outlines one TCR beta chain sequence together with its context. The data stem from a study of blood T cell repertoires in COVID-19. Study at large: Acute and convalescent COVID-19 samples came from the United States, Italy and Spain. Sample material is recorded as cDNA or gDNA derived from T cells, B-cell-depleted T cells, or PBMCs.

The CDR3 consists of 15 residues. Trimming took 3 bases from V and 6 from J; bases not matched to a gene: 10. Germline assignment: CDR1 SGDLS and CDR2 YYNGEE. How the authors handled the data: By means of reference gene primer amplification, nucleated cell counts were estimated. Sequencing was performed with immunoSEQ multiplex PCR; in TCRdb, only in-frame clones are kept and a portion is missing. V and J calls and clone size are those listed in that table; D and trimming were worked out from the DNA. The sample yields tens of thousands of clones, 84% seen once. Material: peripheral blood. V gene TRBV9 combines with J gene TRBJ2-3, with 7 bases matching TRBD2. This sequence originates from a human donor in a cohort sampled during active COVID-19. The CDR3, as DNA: TGTGCCAGCAGCGCTACGGGGGGAATACAGGATACGCAGTATTTT. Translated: CASSATGGIQDTQYF.